The 26 T cell receptor beta chains below were found in one sample sequenced in a study of T-cell reconstitution after alpha-beta-depleted transplantation in children. Preparation of the TCRbeta library used unique molecular identifiers. TCRdb used MiXCR to reprocess the PCR reads, holding one entry per CDR3 protein. The sample lists about 610,000 distinct CDR3 sequences; about 10% were seen once. Here the sequenced sample was PBMCs from the stem cell graft donor, taken from the stem cell graft. The receptors were gathered from a human donor who donated a stem cell graft to a child with acute myeloid leukemia.

This clonotype has just a few counts. This rearrangement joins TRBV7-8 to TRBJ2-1; D call uncertain. In germline, CDR1 is SGHVS, CDR2 FQNEAQ. The ends were cut back, 5 bases at V and 9 bases at J, with 14 bases in the middle. This CDR3 is built from 13 residues. The CDR3 DNA reads as TGTGCCAGCAGCGCCCCCCCCGACTCTGAGCAGTTCTTC. Encoded protein: CASSAPPDSEQFF.

Details on this clonotype: Since a much larger clone is just one base distant, this may be a read error. The chain employs TRBV27 and TRBJ2-3, with 7 nucleotides matching TRBD2. The CDR3 loop spans 16 amino acids. The germline V gene has CDR1 MNHEY and CDR2 SMNVEV (reference sequence). Germline trimming cut 0 bases from V and 4 bases from J; bases unmatched to any gene: 7. DNA for the CDR3: TGTGCCAGCAGTTTATCACCGTGGGGGAGGGCAGATACGCAGTATTTT. Protein: CASSLSPWGRADTQYF.

The chain joins TRBV7-9 to TRBJ2-3, with no clear D. This CDR3 contains 15 residues. With 5 bases removed from V and 2 bases from J, the gap between germline ends came to 14 bases. The germline V gene encodes CDR1 SEHNR and CDR2 FQNEAQ (reference sequence). The CDR3 is CASSPVQANTDTQYF. CDR3 coding DNA: TGTGCCAGCAGCCCGGTTCAGGCCAACACAGATACGCAGTATTTT.

This clonotype was seen repeatedly, ten times or more. This rearrangement joins TRBV24-1 to TRBJ2-5; a possible D gene is TRBD2 (5 bases). The germline V gene has CDR1 KGHDR and CDR2 SFDVKD. This CDR3 is built from 17 residues. The V and J ends lost 4 bases and 0 bases respectively, with 17 bases between them. In DNA, the CDR3 is TGTGCCACCAGTGACCCGAGGCCGGGAACCTACCAAGAGACCCAGTACTTC. Translation gives CATSDPRPGTYQETQYF.

This clonotype was counted a few times. This sequence joins TRBV5-1 and TRBJ2-1, with a tentative D call TRBD2 (5 bases). The V end was cut by 7 bases, the J end by 7 bases, with 18 bases between. Per the germline V gene, CDR1 is SGHRS and CDR2 is YFSETQ. The CDR3 extends over 14 amino acids. The CDR3: CASSEPAPGNEQFF. The CDR3, as DNA: TGCGCCAGCTCGGAGCCCGCACCGGGGAATGAGCAGTTCTTC.

V gene TRBV5-1 combines with J gene TRBJ2-3; 11 bases are a match to TRBD2. The CDR3 has 15 amino acids. Germline trimming cut 2 bases from V and 6 bases from J; bases unmatched to any gene: 5. Germline CDR1 and CDR2: SGHRS and YFSETQ. The CDR3 protein is CASSLASGRSDTQYF. The CDR3 region has the DNA TGCGCCAGCAGCTTAGCTAGCGGGAGGTCCGATACGCAGTATTTT.

This chain uses TRBV24-1 with TRBJ2-6; D gene uncertain. V lost 2 bases and J lost 1, with 5 bases in between. Germline V gene data show CDR1 as KGHDR and CDR2 as SFDVKD. The CDR3 is 15 amino acids. The CDR3 spells CATSDSLSGANVLTF. The CDR3 coding sequence is TGTGCCACCAGTGATTCTCTATCTGGGGCCAACGTCCTGACTTTC.

The rearrangement uses TRBV4-3 and TRBJ2-7, with D unclear. Germline CDR1 is LGHNA and CDR2 is YSLEER. Trimming stripped 0 bases from V and 2 bases from J, with 8 bases between. The length of the CDR3 is 14 residues. The CDR3 reads CASSQDGAPYEQYF. DNA of the CDR3: TGCGCCAGCAGCCAAGATGGTGCTCCCTACGAGCAGTACTTC.

The chain links TRBV24-1 to TRBJ1-2; 8 nucleotides align to TRBD1. Germline V gene data show CDR1 as KGHDR and CDR2 as SFDVKD. Unmatched junction bases numbered 4, after V lost 4 bases and J lost 7 bases. The length of the CDR3 is 13 residues. In DNA, the CDR3 is TGTGCCACCAGTGAACAGGGGGTATCTGGCTACACCTTC. This sequence encodes CATSEQGVSGYTF.

This clonotype was seen ten or more times. J is TRBJ1-2 and V is TRBV12-3 or TRBV12-4; 7 bases agree with TRBD1. The junction had 5 bases not matched to a gene; V was cut back by 6 bases and J by 4 bases. The CDR3 totals 13 residues. CDR3 loop: CASSAQGTYGYTF. As DNA, the CDR3 is TGTGCCAGCAGCGCACAGGGGACCTATGGCTACACCTTC.

This clonotype was observed a few times. The chain is built from TRBV10-3 and TRBJ2-5; 10 bases are shared with TRBD1. This CDR3 contains 20 residues. From germline, CDR1 is ENHRY and CDR2 SYGVKD. V was clipped by 4 bases and J by 1 base; unmatched bases: 18. The CDR3 loop reads CAISGARGQGNLGFQETQYF. For the CDR3, the DNA is TGTGCCATCAGTGGTGCCCGGGGACAGGGGAACCTAGGGTTCCAAGAGACCCAGTACTTC.

The table lists this clonotype with many counts. The chain joins TRBV20-1 to TRBJ2-1, with 7 positions matching TRBD1. Germline-derived CDR1 and CDR2 are DFQATT and SNEGSKA (reference sequence). The CDR3 is 14 amino acids. V dropped 0 bases and J dropped 6; count of bases not matched to a gene: 5. CDR3 DNA sequence: TGCAGTGCTAGAGAAGGGGGCGGTCGCAATGAGCAGTTCTTC. It is translated as CSAREGGGRNEQFF.

This chain connects TRBV7-3 to TRBJ2-1; D uncertain. V gave up 5 bases and J gave up 10 bases, with 12 bases separating them. The length of the CDR3 is 12 residues. Per the germline V gene, CDR1 is SGHTA and CDR2 is FQGTGA. CDR3 sequence: CASSTGPTEQFF. The CDR3 DNA reads TGTGCCAGCAGCACCGGGCCTACCGAGCAGTTCTTC.

The V call is TRBV29-1, the J call TRBJ2-7, with 9 bases aligning to TRBD2. Germline V gives CDR1 SQVTM, CDR2 ANQGSEA. CDR3 length: 14 amino acids. Trimming cost V 6 bases and J 3 bases; bases outside gene matches: 9. In nucleotides, the CDR3 is TGCAGCGTGGGGAGACTAGCGGATATCTACGAGCAGTACTTC. This translates into CSVGRLADIYEQYF.

The CDR3 nucleotides read TGTGCCAGCAGTGCCCGGGCGGGAGAAGGGTTGGACAATGAGCAGTTCTTC. Translated, it gives CASSARAGEGLDNEQFF. The chain is built from TRBV6-1 and TRBJ2-1; TRBD2 matches at 7 bases. This CDR3 comprises 17 residues. CDR1 is MNHNS, CDR2 SASEGT, per germline. Unmatched junction bases numbered 14, after V lost 4 bases and J lost 5 bases.

In its sample, this clonotype was seen many times. The chain has TRBV29-1 and TRBJ2-2; TRBD1 or TRBD2 may be the D gene (5 bases each). V was trimmed by 5 bases and J by 2 bases, leaving 12 bases between them. Germline CDR1 is SQVTM and CDR2 is ANQGSEA. The CDR3 totals 14 residues. CDR3 region: CSVRRQGNTGELFF. The CDR3 DNA reads TGCAGCGTTCGGAGGCAGGGCAACACCGGGGAGCTGTTTTTT.

This clonotype was detected a few times. V gene TRBV7-2 combines with J gene TRBJ1-6; possibly TRBD1 for D (6 bases). V was shortened by 4 bases and J by 9 bases, with 13 bases between the two germline ends. CDR3 length: 14 amino acids. The germline gives CDR1 SGHTA, CDR2 FQGNSA. CDR3 sequence (DNA): TGTGCCAGCAGCTCGGACAGCTTAGTTTCACCCCTCCACTTT. This encodes CASSSDSLVSPLHF.

This clonotype was picked up a small number of times. The V call is TRBV6-2 or TRBV6-3, the J call TRBJ1-2; D may be TRBD1 (6 bases). The CDR3 consists of 16 residues. V gave up 7 bases and J gave up 1 base, with 19 bases separating them. Germline V gene sequence: CDR1 MNHEY, CDR2 SVGEGT. The CDR3 DNA reads as TGTGCCAGCAAGTGGGTCGGGGGCGCCGGTAACTATGGCTACACCTTC. This gives the protein CASKWVGGAGNYGYTF.

This clonotype was detected a few times. The chain has TRBV25-1 and TRBJ1-2; D not resolved. V dropped 1 base and J dropped 8 bases, with 11 bases sitting between them. Germline CDR1 and CDR2: MGHDK and SYGVNS. This CDR3 spans 13 amino acids. The CDR3 DNA is TGTGCCAGCAGTGAATTAGGTTTAGGGGGCTACACCTTC. This translates into CASSELGLGGYTF.

The gene calls are TRBV9 and TRBJ1-3; no clear D. Trimming shortened V by 4 bases and J by 4 bases, and 12 bases separated the two germline ends. CDR3 length: 14 residues. Per the germline V gene, CDR1 is SGDLS and CDR2 is YYNGEE. In nucleotides, the CDR3 is TGTGCCAGCAGCTCCACGACGAAAGGAAACACCATATATTTT. It codes for CASSSTTKGNTIYF.

The chain joins TRBV5-1 to TRBJ1-2, with TRBD1 as a possible D gene (5 bases). The length of the CDR3 is 13 residues. V lost 4 bases and J lost 6, with 13 bases in between. From germline, CDR1 is SGHRS and CDR2 YFSETQ. DNA of the CDR3: TGCGCCAGCAGCCTCGGAGGGGCCGATGGCTACACCTTC. Translating it yields CASSLGGADGYTF.

This chain joins TRBV12-3 or TRBV12-4 and TRBJ1-5, with a weak D call TRBD1 (6 bases). V lost 7 bases and J 4 bases, leaving 14 bases between the germline ends. The CDR3 totals 14 residues. The DNA of the CDR3 is TGTGCCAGCACCCAAGGGGGGCGGAATCAGCCCCAGCATTTT. It encodes CASTQGGRNQPQHF.

This clonotype has only a few counts. The J gene is TRBJ2-2, the V gene TRBV5-1; TRBD1 matches at 10 bases. CDR1 and CDR2 from the germline V gene are SGHRS and YFSETQ. The CDR3 length is 16 residues. Germline trimming cut 6 bases from V and 4 bases from J; bases unmatched to any gene: 9. This CDR3 reads CASTLWDRGGTGELFF. CDR3 coding DNA: TGCGCCAGCACCTTATGGGACAGGGGAGGCACCGGGGAGCTGTTTTTT.

In its sample, this clonotype was seen a few times. The DNA for the CDR3 is TGTGCCATCAGTGTCCTAGCGGGCACAGATACGCAGTATTTT. It yields the protein CAISVLAGTDTQYF. The genes are TRBV10-3 and TRBJ2-3; TRBD2 aligns across 7 bases. The CDR3 extends over 14 amino acids. Germline V gives CDR1 ENHRY, CDR2 SYGVKD. The V segment lost 4 bases and the J segment 1 base; nucleotides outside the gene matches: 2.

This clonotype is a singleton in its sample. The chain combines TRBV7-2 with TRBJ2-3; 10 positions agree with TRBD2. Germline CDR1 SGHTA, CDR2 FQGNSA. Trimming at V came to 2 bases and at J to 3 bases, leaving 5 bases not matched to a gene. The CDR3 covers 16 residues. The CDR3 bases are TGTGCCAGCAGCTTACTGAGCGGGAGGGTAACAGATACGCAGTATTTT. As protein: CASSLLSGRVTDTQYF.

This rearrangement joins TRBV27 to TRBJ2-7; 11 nucleotides line up with TRBD1. After removal of 3 bases from V and 5 bases from J, the junction contained 6 bases not matched to a gene. This CDR3 comprises 15 residues. CDR1 and CDR2 (germline): MNHEY, SMNVEV (reference sequence). The CDR3 reads CASSFVGQGDNEQYF. In DNA form, the CDR3 reads TGTGCCAGCAGTTTTGTGGGACAGGGGGACAACGAGCAGTACTTC.